Listed below are T cell receptor beta chains from one sample, sequenced in a study of T cell responses to AZD1222 COVID-19 vaccine. Method: immunoSEQ multiplex PCR; TCRdb's copy keeps in-frame clones and lacks some. The sample yields tens of thousands of clones, 70% to 80% seen once. This specimen was peripheral blood, taken 28 days after the second AZD1222 dose. These receptors originate from an adult who received the AZD1222 COVID-19 vaccine. Each CDR3 is given with its conserved first and last residue. D genes are given only for firm matches. A row's size may be missing; if present it is once, few, many or a size class.

d_gene	v_gene	abundance	j_gene	CDR3nt	CDR3aa
-	TRBV7-2	-	TRBJ1-4	TGTGCCAGCAGCTTGTCCGCAGGGGATAATGAAAAACTGTTTTTT	CASSLSAGDNEKLFF
TRBD2	TRBV5-1	-	TRBJ2-5	TGCGCCAGCAGCTTGTTGGGGGGGCAAGAGACCCAGTACTTC	CASSLLGGQETQYF
TRBD2	TRBV6-5	-	TRBJ2-3	TGTGCCAGCAGTTACTCCCCGGGGGGGCGCCCAGATACGCAGTATTTT	CASSYSPGGRPDTQYF
-	TRBV11-1	-	TRBJ2-1	TGTGCCAGCAGCTGGCGGGGTAACTACAATGAGCAGTTCTTC	CASSWRGNYNEQFF
TRBD2	TRBV7-9	-	TRBJ2-3	TGTGCCAGCAGCTTATGGAGCGGGGGCACAGATACGCAGTATTTT	CASSLWSGGTDTQYF
-	TRBV2	medium-sized	TRBJ1-4	TGTGCCAGCGACCGGGACCTGCGCACTAATGAAAAACTGTTTTTT	CASDRDLRTNEKLFF
TRBD2	TRBV19	-	TRBJ2-4	TGTGCCAGTATCCCCGGGGGGGGAGCCAAAAACATTCAGTACTTC	CASIPGGGAKNIQYF
-	TRBV15	-	TRBJ1-5	TGTGCCACCAGCAGAGATTACCCCATAAGGGGGGCAGCAAATCAGCCCCAGCATTTT	CATSRDYPIRGAANQPQHF
-	TRBV7-9	-	TRBJ1-3	TGTGCCAGCAGCGAAGGTGCCCCCCCGTACACCATATATTTT	CASSEGAPPYTIYF
-	TRBV7-2	once	TRBJ1-2	TGTGCCAGCAGCCCACCCCAAGGGGCGAACTATGGCTACACCTTC	CASSPPQGANYGYTF
TRBD2	TRBV12-5	-	TRBJ2-1	TGTGCTAGTTCCCCCTTAGCGGGGGTGCCCAATGAGCAGTTCTTC	CASSPLAGVPNEQFF
-	TRBV19	-	TRBJ2-2	TGTGCCAGTAGTATAAGGGTAGGAGGGGCCGGGGAGCTGTTTTTT	CASSIRVGGAGELFF
-	TRBV5-5	once	TRBJ1-2	TGTGCCAGCAGCACGGACGCCTCATATGGCTACACCTTC	CASSTDASYGYTF
-	TRBV19	-	TRBJ2-7	TGTGCCAGTGCCAGGGTTTATCCTACCTACGAGCAGTACTTC	CASARVYPTYEQYF
-	TRBV7-9	-	TRBJ1-4	TGTGCCAGCAGCTCACAGATTAAGTCAACTAATGAAAAACTGTTTTTT	CASSSQIKSTNEKLFF
TRBD1	TRBV13	few	TRBJ1-1	TGTGCCAGCAGAAAAACAGGGGTCACTGAAGCTTTCTTT	CASRKTGVTEAFF
TRBD1	TRBV9	-	TRBJ1-2	TGTGCCAGCAGCTTGACAGGGGAGTATGGCTACACCTTC	CASSLTGEYGYTF
-	TRBV3-1/TRBV3-2	-	TRBJ1-5	TGTGCCAGCAGCCAAGATACATCGAGTCAGCCCCAGCATTTT	CASSQDTSSQPQHF
-	TRBV6-2/TRBV6-3	-	TRBJ1-5	TGTGCCAGCAGTTTGTCCGACGGTCAGCCCCAGCATTTT	CASSLSDGQPQHF
-	TRBV18	-	TRBJ1-4	TGTGCCAGCTCACCAAGGACAACTAATGAAAAACTGTTTTTT	CASSPRTTNEKLFF
-	TRBV11-3	-	TRBJ1-3	TGTGCCAGCAGAACCGAGGGTGCGGGAAACACCATATATTTT	CASRTEGAGNTIYF
TRBD1	TRBV6-5	-	TRBJ2-5	TGTGCCAGCAGGGACAGGGGGCGCGTGGAGACCCAGTACTTC	CASRDRGRVETQYF
-	TRBV3-1/TRBV3-2	-	TRBJ2-5	TGTGCCAGCAGCCAATTTAGCGGAGAGACCCAGTACTTC	CASSQFSGETQYF
-	TRBV4-3	-	TRBJ2-6	TGCGCCAGCAGTAGAGGGTCTGGGGCCAACGTCCTGACTTTC	CASSRGSGANVLTF
-	TRBV10-3	-	TRBJ2-7	TGTGCCATCAGTGAACCCCGGAGCGGGGGACAGGAGTACTTC	CAISEPRSGGQEYF
-	TRBV11-2	-	TRBJ2-7	TGTGCCAGCAGCTTAGAGGCTTGGGGGGTCGGCGAGCAGTACTTC	CASSLEAWGVGEQYF
-	TRBV19	-	TRBJ1-1	TGTGCCAGTAGTTCGGGACATCTTGTAAAAGGCACTGAAGCTTTCTTT	CASSSGHLVKGTEAFF
-	TRBV5-1	-	TRBJ1-4	TGCGCCAGCAGCTTCGGACAGCAACAAGAAAAACTGTTTTTT	CASSFGQQQEKLFF
-	TRBV7-2	-	TRBJ2-5	TGTGCCAGCAGCTTCAGTCTTAGCCCGGAGACCCAGTACTTC	CASSFSLSPETQYF
TRBD1	TRBV19	-	TRBJ1-3	TGTGCCAGTTCCCTCCGACAGGGAGGAAACACCATATATTTT	CASSLRQGGNTIYF
-	TRBV14	-	TRBJ2-5	TGTGCCAGCAGCCCCAATTCGCGAAAAGAGACCCAGTACTTC	CASSPNSRKETQYF
-	TRBV6-6	-	TRBJ1-2	TGTGCCAGCAGTCTAGGAATGAGTGTGGCGGGCTACACCTTC	CASSLGMSVAGYTF
-	TRBV20-1	-	TRBJ2-2	TGCAGTGCTGTCCGGGGCGGGGAGCTGTTTTTT	CSAVRGGELFF
TRBD2	TRBV19	-	TRBJ2-3	TGTGCCAGTAGTATACAGGGAGGGAGCACAGATACGCAGTATTTT	CASSIQGGSTDTQYF
-	TRBV19	-	TRBJ2-2	TGTGCCAGTAGACGGGACCGAAACACCGGGGAGCTGTTTTTT	CASRRDRNTGELFF
-	TRBV27	-	TRBJ1-2	TGTGCCAGCAGTTCCCTTCTCCAGAACAGAAACTATGGCTACACCTTC	CASSSLLQNRNYGYTF
TRBD1	TRBV12-3/TRBV12-4	-	TRBJ1-5	TGTGCCAGCAGCGGGACAGACAATCAGCCCCAGCATTTT	CASSGTDNQPQHF
-	TRBV5-6	-	TRBJ1-6	TGTGCCAGCAGCTTGGTGGGTCAGACATATAATTCACCCCTCCACTTT	CASSLVGQTYNSPLHF
TRBD2	TRBV24-1	-	TRBJ2-1	TGTGCCACCAGTGGTACCGGGACTACCGGCTACAATGAGCAGTTCTTC	CATSGTGTTGYNEQFF
-	TRBV10-2	medium-sized	TRBJ1-2	TGCGCCAGCAGTTTCGCCGAGGAATACTATGGCTACACCTTC	CASSFAEEYYGYTF
TRBD2	TRBV5-1	-	TRBJ2-2	TGCGCCAGCAGTCCGGGACTAGCGGCTACCGGGGAGCTGTTTTTT	CASSPGLAATGELFF
-	TRBV7-2	few	TRBJ2-2	TGTGCCAGCAGCCGCGCTAGCGATACCGGGGAGCTGTTTTTT	CASSRASDTGELFF
-	TRBV28	-	TRBJ1-1	TGTGCCAGCAGACCAAAACAGAGGAACACTGAAGCTTTCTTT	CASRPKQRNTEAFF
TRBD1	TRBV24-1	-	TRBJ2-5	TGTGCCACCAGTGAAAACAGGGGTTCAGAGACCCAGTACTTC	CATSENRGSETQYF
TRBD2	TRBV7-2	-	TRBJ2-3	TGTGCCAGCAGCCCGAGGGTGGCTAGCGGACATACGCAGTATTTT	CASSPRVASGHTQYF
TRBD1	TRBV25-1	-	TRBJ2-2	TGTGCCAGCAGTGAAGCAGGTGCACAGGGGTATTTCGGGGAGCTGTTTTTT	CASSEAGAQGYFGELFF